This T cell receptor beta chain stems from a study of OX40 agonist ivuxolimab in advanced cancers. Study observations and caveats: Normalized T-cell clonal expansion was also low in some nonresponders.

The CDR3 totals 17 residues. The V gene's germline CDR1 is LNHNV and CDR2 YYDKDF (reference sequence). Between the trimmed V and J ends, which lost 0 bases and 5 bases, there was a span of 19 bases. Worth noting for this clone: The target antigen is unknown.

The assay was immunoSEQ multiplex PCR, and TCRdb's table has in-frame clones only and misses some. The sample holds about 34,000 clones, about nine tenths seen once. The J gene is TRBJ2-5, the V gene TRBV15; possible D gene TRBD2, 5 bases. This receptor was obtained from an adult with an advanced solid tumor such as melanoma, head and neck, liver or kidney cancer. This specimen consisted of CD4+ or CD8+ T cells sorted from blood, obtained in a trial of the OX40 agonist ivuxolimab. CDR3 nucleotides: TGTGCCACCAGCAGAGATCTCGGGGTGGACGGGCTGGAGACCCAGTACTTC. Translation gives CATSRDLGVDGLETQYF.